One sample yielded the 15 T cell receptor beta chains listed below, sequenced in a study of blood T cells in healthy people across ages. With a J-beta primer mix and a sample-barcoded 5' primer, a second PCR ran about 7 to 11 cycles. TCRdb re-called the 5' RACE reads through MiXCR, storing one row per CDR3 protein. The data show about 1.5 million distinct CDR3 sequences, 35% to 45% seen once. The specimen sequenced was blood. The receptors originated from a woman aged 18-30 years in good health.

This rearrangement joins TRBV12-3 or TRBV12-4 to TRBJ2-1; D gene uncertain. This CDR3 is 11 amino acids long. The V gene lost 10 bases and the J gene lost 8 bases, with 12 bases spanning the gap. CDR3 sequence: CATKWLDEQFF. The CDR3 DNA is TGTGCCACCAAATGGCTGGATGAGCAGTTCTTC.

This clonotype was seen only a few times. The chain joins TRBV6-6 to TRBJ2-1; TRBD2 agrees at 7 bases. Germline-derived CDR1 and CDR2 are MNHNY and SVGAGI (reference sequence). This CDR3 is built from 14 residues. V gave up 3 bases and J gave up 8 bases; unmatched junction bases: 7. CDR3 amino acids: CASSYLPSGDEQFF. The CDR3 bases are TGTGCCAGCAGTTATCTTCCTAGCGGCGATGAGCAGTTCTTC.

This clonotype occurred a few times. This chain connects TRBV18 to TRBJ1-2, with D perhaps TRBD1 (6 bases). V lost 4 bases, J lost 3 bases, and 12 bases lay in between. The CDR3 runs 14 residues. CDR1 and CDR2 (germline): KGHSH, LQKENI. The CDR3 DNA follows: TGTGCCAGCTCACTAGGGACATCGTACTATGGCTACACCTTC. This encodes CASSLGTSYYGYTF.

The chain recombines TRBV12-3 or TRBV12-4 with TRBJ1-1; 7 bases agree with TRBD1. The CDR3 spans 14 residues. V lost 6 bases and J lost 4; bases outside the gene matches: 8. The CDR3 region has the DNA TGTGCCAGCAGGAAGGGGGCGCGAGGCACTGAAGCTTTCTTT. Translated, it gives CASRKGARGTEAFF.

Details on this clonotype: The germline gene is not matched at one end of the junction; a read error may be the cause. The chain has TRBV28 and TRBJ2-1; TRBD2 agrees at 11 bases. The germline CDR1 and CDR2 sequences are MDHEN and SYDVKM. The CDR3 is made up of 17 amino acids. DNA of the CDR3: TGTGCCGGCAGTCTCCGGACTAGCGGGTACTACTACAATGAGCAGTTCTTC. As protein: CAGSLRTSGYYYNEQFF.

This chain links TRBV18 with TRBJ2-7; TRBD1 is a possible D gene (6 bases). The germline V gene has CDR1 KGHSH and CDR2 LQKENI. The CDR3 has 14 amino acids. Trimming stripped 4 bases from V and 1 base from J, with 11 bases between. CDR3 region: CASSLYRDSYEQYF. The CDR3 nucleotides are TGTGCCAGCTCACTATACAGGGATTCCTACGAGCAGTACTTC.

This chain uses TRBV6-6 with TRBJ2-5; 8 bases agree with TRBD2. Looked up from germline, CDR1 is MNHNY and CDR2 is SVGAGI (reference sequence). Unmatched junction bases numbered 9, after V lost 8 bases and J lost 4 bases. This CDR3 is 14 amino acids long. The DNA for the CDR3 is TGTGCCAGCCATACTAGCGGAAGAGTAGAGACCCAGTACTTC. It is translated as CASHTSGRVETQYF.

A few counts support this clonotype. V and J are TRBV18 and TRBJ2-1; TRBD2 agrees at 7 bases. This CDR3 has 14 amino acids. The germline gives CDR1 KGHSH, CDR2 LQKENI. Losses at the gene ends were 2 bases for V and 6 bases for J; bases not matched to a gene: 4. The CDR3 DNA sequence: TGTGCCAGCTCACCATCGCGGGAGCGCAATGAGCAGTTCTTC. It translates to CASSPSRERNEQFF.

The gene calls are TRBV13 and TRBJ2-5, with TRBD1 matching over 9 bases. With the DNA end fitting TRBJ2-7 better, the J assignment may be wrong. The CDR3 spans 15 residues. Germline CDR1 is PRHDT and CDR2 is FYEKMQ (reference sequence). The CDR3 bases are TGTGCCAGCAGCAAGCGGGACAGGGTACCCGACGAGCAGTACTTC. Protein product: CASSKRDRVPDEQYF.

This clonotype was seen more than once but under ten times. The gene calls are TRBV6-6 and TRBJ1-5, with TRBD1 as a possible D gene (6 bases). Deletions cut 6 bases from V and 7 bases from J, with 13 bases between. CDR1 and CDR2 from the germline V gene are MNHNY and SVGAGI (reference sequence). The CDR3 extends over 13 amino acids. CDR3 protein: CASRSQGWQPQHF. CDR3 DNA: TGTGCCAGCAGATCACAGGGTTGGCAGCCCCAGCATTTT.

The CDR3 DNA follows: TGTGCCGTAAGGGATTACAATGAGCAGTTCTTC. Translating it yields CAVRDYNEQFF. J is TRBJ2-1 and V is TRBV24-1; D unresolved. Germline CDR1 reads KGHDR; CDR2 reads SFDVKD. Deletions cut 12 bases from V and 4 bases from J, with 9 bases between. This CDR3 is built from 11 residues.

The chain combines TRBV5-1 with TRBJ2-7; D is undetermined. Germline V gives CDR1 SGHRS, CDR2 YFSETQ. With 0 bases removed from V and 0 bases from J, the gap between germline ends came to 10 bases. The CDR3 sequence is 15 residues long. The CDR3: CASSLGQPTSYEQYF. CDR3 in DNA: TGCGCCAGCAGCTTGGGACAACCTACCTCCTACGAGCAGTACTTC.

This clonotype was counted between two and nine times. J is TRBJ1-5 and V is TRBV4-1, with 7 bases identical to TRBD1. The CDR3 contains 17 residues. The V segment lost 1 base and the J segment 3 bases; nucleotides outside the gene matches: 9. Germline lookup yields CDR1 MGHRA and CDR2 YSYEKL. CDR3 loop: CASSQGILTGINQPQHF. The CDR3 DNA reads TGCGCCAGCAGCCAAGGGATCTTGACAGGGATCAATCAGCCCCAGCATTTT.

The chain carries TRBV20-1 and TRBJ2-2; 7 bases are a match to TRBD1. This CDR3 has 14 amino acids. Germline V lookup: CDR1 DFQATT, CDR2 SNEGSKA (reference sequence). V lost 2 bases, J lost 2 bases, and 2 bases stayed unmatched. The CDR3 sequence: CSARRTGNTGELFF. The CDR3 coding sequence is TGCAGTGCTAGAAGGACAGGAAACACCGGGGAGCTGTTTTTT.

The genes are TRBV11-3 and TRBJ2-7; D remains ambiguous. CDR1 and CDR2 (germline): SGHNT, YENEEA. CDR3 length: 13 residues. Trimming shortened V by 3 bases and J by 9 bases, and 15 bases separated the two germline ends. As DNA, the CDR3 is TGTGCCAGCAGCTTGGGTTCCGGGTTTGCGCAGTACTTC. The encoded protein is CASSLGSGFAQYF. Drawing the rest from reference TRBV11-3 and TRBJ2-7, the complete variable domain is EAGVVQSPRYKIIEKKQPVAFWCNPISGHNTLYWYLQNLGQGPELLIRYENEEAVDDSQLPKDRFSAERLKGVDSTLKIQPAELGDSAVYLCASSLGSGFAQYFGPGTRLTVT.